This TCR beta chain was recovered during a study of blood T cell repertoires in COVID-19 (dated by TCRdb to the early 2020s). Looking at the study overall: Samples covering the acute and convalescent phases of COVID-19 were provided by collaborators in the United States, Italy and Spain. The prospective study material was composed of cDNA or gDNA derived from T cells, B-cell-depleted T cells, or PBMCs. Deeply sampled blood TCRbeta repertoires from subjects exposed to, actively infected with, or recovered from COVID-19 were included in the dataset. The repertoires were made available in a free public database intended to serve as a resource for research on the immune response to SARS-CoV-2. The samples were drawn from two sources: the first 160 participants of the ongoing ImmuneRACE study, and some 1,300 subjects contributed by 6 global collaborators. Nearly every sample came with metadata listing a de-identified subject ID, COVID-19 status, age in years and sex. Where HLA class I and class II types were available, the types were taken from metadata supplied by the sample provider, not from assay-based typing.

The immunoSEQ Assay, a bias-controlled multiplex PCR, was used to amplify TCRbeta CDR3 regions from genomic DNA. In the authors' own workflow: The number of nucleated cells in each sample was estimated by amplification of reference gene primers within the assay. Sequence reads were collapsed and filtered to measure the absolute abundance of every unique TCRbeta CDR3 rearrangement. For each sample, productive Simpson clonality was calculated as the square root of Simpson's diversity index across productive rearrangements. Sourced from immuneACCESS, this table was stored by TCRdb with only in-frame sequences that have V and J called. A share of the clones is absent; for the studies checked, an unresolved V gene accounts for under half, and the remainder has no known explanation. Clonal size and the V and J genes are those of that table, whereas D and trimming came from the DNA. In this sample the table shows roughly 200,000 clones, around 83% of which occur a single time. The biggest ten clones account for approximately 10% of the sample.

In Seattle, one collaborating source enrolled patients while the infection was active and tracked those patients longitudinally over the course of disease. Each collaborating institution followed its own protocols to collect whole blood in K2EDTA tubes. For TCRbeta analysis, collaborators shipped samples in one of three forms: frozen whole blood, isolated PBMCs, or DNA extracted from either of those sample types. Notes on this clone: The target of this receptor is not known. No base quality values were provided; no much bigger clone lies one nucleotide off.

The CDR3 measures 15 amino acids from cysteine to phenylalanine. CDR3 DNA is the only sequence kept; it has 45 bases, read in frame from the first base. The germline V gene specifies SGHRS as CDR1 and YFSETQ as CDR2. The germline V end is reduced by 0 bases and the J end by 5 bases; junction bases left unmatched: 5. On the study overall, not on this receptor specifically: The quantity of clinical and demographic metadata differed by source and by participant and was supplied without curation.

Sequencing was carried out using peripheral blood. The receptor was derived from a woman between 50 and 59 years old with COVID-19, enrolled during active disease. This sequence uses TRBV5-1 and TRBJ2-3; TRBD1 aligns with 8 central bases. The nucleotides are TGCGCCAGCAGCTTGGGCCCAGGGGGCATAGATACGCAGTATTTT. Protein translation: CASSLGPGGIDTQYF.